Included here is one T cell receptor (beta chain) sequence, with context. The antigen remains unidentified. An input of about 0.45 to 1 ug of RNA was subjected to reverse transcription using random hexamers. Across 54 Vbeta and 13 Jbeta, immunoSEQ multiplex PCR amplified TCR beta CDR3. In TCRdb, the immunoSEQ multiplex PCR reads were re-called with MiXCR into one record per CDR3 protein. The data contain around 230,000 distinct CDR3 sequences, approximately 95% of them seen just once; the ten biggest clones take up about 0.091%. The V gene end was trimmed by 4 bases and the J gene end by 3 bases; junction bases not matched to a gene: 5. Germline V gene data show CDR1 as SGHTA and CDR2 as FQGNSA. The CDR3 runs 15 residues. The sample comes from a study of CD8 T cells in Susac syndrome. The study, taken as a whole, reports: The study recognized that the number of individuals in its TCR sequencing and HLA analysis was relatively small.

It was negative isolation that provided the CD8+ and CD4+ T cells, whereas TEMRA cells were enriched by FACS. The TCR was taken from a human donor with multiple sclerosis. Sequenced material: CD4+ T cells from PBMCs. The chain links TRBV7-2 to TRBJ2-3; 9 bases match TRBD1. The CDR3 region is CASSSGQGGTDTQYF. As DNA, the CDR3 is TGTGCCAGCAGCTCGGGACAGGGTGGGACAGATACGCAGTATTTT.